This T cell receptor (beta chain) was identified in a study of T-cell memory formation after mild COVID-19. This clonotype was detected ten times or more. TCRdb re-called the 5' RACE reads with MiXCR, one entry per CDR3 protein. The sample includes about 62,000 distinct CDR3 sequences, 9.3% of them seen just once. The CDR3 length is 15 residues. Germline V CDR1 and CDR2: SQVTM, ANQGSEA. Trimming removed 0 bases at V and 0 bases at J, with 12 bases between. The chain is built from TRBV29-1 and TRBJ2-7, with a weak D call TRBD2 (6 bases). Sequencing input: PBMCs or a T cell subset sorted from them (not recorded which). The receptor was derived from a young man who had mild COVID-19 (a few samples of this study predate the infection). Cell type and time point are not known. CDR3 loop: CSVEDPGGSSYEQYF. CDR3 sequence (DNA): TGCAGCGTTGAAGATCCCGGGGGAAGCTCCTACGAGCAGTACTTC.